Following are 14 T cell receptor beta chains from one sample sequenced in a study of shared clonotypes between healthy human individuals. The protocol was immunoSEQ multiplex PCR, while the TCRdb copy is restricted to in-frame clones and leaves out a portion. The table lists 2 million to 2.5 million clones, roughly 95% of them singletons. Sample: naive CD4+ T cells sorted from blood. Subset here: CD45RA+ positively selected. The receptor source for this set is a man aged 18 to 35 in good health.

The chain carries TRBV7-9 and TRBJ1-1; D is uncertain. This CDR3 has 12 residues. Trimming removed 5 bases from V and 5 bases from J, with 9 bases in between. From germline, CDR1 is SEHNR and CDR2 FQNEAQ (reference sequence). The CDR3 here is CASSPTVTEAFF. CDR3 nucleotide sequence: TGTGCCAGCAGCCCTACGGTAACTGAAGCTTTCTTT.

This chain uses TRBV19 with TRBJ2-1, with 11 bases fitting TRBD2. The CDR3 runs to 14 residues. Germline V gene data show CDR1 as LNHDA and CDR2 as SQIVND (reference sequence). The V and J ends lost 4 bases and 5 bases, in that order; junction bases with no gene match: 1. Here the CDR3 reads CASSTGLADNEQFF. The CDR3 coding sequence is TGTGCCAGTAGTACGGGACTAGCGGACAATGAGCAGTTCTTC.

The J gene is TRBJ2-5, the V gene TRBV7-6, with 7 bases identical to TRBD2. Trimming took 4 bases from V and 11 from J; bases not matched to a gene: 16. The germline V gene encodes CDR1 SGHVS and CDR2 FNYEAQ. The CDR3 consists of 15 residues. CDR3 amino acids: CASSSTPGSGASQYF. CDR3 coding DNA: TGTGCCAGCAGCTCCACCCCGGGGAGCGGGGCTTCTCAGTACTTC.

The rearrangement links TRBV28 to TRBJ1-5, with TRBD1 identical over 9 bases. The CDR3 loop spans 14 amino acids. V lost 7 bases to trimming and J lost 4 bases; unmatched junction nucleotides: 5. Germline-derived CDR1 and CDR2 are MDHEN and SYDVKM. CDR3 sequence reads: CASISGTGNQPQHF. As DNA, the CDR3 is TGTGCCAGCATTTCCGGGACAGGGAATCAGCCCCAGCATTTT.

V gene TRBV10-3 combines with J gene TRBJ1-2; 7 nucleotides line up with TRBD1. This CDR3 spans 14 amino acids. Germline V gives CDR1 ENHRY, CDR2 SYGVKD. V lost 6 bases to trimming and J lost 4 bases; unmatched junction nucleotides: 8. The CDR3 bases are TGTGCCATCAGACCTGGTGGGGACAGCTATGGCTACACCTTC. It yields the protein CAIRPGGDSYGYTF.

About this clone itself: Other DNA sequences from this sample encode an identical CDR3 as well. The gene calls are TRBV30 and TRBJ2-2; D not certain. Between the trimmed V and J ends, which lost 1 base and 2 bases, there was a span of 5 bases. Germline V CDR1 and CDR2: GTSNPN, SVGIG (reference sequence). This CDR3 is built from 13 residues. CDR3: CAWSDSNTGELFF. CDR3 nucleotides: TGTGCCTGGAGTGATTCTAACACCGGGGAGCTGTTTTTT.

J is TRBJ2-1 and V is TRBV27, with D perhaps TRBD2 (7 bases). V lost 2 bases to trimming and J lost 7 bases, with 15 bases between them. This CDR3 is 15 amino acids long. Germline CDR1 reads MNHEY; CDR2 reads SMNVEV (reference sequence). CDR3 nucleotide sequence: TGTGCCAGCAGTTTAGAGGGGGGGGCCTCAAATGAGCAGTTCTTC. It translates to CASSLEGGASNEQFF.

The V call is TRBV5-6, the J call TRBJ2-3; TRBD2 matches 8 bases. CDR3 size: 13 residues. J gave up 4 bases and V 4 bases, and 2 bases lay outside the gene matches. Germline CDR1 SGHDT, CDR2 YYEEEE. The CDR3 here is CASSPGRADTQYF. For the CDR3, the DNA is TGTGCCAGCAGCCCCGGGAGGGCAGATACGCAGTATTTT.

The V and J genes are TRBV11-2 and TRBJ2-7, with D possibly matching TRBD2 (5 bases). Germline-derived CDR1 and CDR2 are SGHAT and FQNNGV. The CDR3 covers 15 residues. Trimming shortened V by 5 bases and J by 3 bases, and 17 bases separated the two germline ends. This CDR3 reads CASSLRALGSYEQYF. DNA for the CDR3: TGTGCCAGCAGCCTGAGGGCCCTTGGAAGCTACGAGCAGTACTTC.

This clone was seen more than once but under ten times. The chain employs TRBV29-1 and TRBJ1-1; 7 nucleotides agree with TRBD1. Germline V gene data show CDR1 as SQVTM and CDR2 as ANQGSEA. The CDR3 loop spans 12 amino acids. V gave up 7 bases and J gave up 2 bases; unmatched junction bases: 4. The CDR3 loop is CSGRQGNTEAFF. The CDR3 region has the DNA TGCAGCGGGCGACAGGGAAACACTGAAGCTTTCTTT. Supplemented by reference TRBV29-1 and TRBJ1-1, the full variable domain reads SAVISQKPSRDICQRGTSLTIQCQVDSQVTMMFWYRQQPGQSLTLIATANQGSEATYESGFVIDKFPISRPNLTFSTLTVSNMSPEDSSIYLCSGRQGNTEAFFGQGTRLTVV.

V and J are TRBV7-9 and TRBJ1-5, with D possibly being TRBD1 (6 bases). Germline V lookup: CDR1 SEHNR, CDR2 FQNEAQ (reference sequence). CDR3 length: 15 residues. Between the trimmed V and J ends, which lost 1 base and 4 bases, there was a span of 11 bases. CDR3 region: CASSLGGGSNQPQHF. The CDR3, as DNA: TGTGCCAGCAGCTTAGGAGGGGGTTCGAATCAGCCCCAGCATTTT. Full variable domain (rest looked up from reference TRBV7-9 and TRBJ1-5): DTGVSQNPRHKITKRGQNVTFRCDPISEHNRLYWYRQTLGQGPEFLTYFQNEAQLEKSRLLSDRFSAERPKGSFSTLEIQRTEQGDSAMYLCASSLGGGSNQPQHFGDGTRLSIL.

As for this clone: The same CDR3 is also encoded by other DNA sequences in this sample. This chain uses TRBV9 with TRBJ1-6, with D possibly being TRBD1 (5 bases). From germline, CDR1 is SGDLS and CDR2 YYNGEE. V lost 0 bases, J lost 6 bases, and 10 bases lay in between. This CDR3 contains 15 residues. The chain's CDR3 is CASSVGQGANSPLHF. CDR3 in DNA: TGTGCCAGCAGCGTAGGGCAGGGCGCTAATTCACCCCTCCACTTT.

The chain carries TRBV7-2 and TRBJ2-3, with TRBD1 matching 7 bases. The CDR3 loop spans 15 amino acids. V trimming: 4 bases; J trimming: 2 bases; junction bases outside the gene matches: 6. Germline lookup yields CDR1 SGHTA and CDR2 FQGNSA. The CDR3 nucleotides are TGTGCCAGCAGCTCCTCGGGACAGAACACAGATACGCAGTATTTT. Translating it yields CASSSSGQNTDTQYF.

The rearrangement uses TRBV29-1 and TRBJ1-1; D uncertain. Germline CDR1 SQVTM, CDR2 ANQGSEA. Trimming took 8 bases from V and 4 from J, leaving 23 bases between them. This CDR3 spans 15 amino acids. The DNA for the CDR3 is TGCAGCACTTCAGGTGTTGGGGTGGTCGGCACTGAAGCTTTCTTT. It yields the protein CSTSGVGVVGTEAFF.